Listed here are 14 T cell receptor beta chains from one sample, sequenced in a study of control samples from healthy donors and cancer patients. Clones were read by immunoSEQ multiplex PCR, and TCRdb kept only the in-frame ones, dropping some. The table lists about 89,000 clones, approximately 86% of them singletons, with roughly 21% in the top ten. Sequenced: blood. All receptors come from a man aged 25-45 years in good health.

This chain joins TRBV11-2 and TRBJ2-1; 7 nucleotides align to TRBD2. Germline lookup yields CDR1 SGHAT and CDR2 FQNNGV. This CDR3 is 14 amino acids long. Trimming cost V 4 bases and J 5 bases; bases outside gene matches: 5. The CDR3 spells CASSSLGGDNEQFF. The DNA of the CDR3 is TGTGCCAGCAGCTCCCTGGGGGGGGACAATGAGCAGTTCTTC.

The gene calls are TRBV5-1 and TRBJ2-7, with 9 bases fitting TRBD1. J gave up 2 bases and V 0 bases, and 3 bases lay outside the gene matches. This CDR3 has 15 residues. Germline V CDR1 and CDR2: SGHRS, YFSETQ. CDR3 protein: CASSLGGTGTYEQYF. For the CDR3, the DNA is TGCGCCAGCAGCTTGGGAGGGACAGGGACCTACGAGCAGTACTTC.

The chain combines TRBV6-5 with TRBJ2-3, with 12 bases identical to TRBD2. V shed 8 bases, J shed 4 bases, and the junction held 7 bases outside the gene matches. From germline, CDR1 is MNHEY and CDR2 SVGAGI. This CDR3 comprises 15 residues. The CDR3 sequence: CASSRLAGGADTQYF. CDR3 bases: TGTGCCAGCTCGCGGCTAGCGGGGGGGGCAGATACGCAGTATTTT.

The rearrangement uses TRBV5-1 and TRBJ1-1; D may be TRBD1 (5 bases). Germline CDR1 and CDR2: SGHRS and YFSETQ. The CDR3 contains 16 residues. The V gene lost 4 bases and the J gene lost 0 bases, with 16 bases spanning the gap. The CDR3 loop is CASSRLDGGMNTEAFF. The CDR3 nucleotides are TGCGCCAGCAGCCGACTGGACGGGGGAATGAACACTGAAGCTTTCTTT.

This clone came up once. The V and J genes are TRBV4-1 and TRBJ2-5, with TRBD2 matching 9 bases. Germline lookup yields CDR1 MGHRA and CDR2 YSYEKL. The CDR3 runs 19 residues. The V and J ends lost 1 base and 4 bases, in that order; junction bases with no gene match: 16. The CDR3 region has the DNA TGCGCCAGCAGCCAAGGGGACCCCGGGACTAGCCCCCCGAGAGAGACCCAGTACTTC. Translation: CASSQGDPGTSPPRETQYF.

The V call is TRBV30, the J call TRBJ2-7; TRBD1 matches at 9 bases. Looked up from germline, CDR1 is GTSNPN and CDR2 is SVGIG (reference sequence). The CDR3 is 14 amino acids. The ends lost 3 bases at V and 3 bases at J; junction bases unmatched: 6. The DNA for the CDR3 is TGTGCCTGGAGGTTGACAGGGGGGTACTACGAGCAGTACTTC. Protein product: CAWRLTGGYYEQYF.

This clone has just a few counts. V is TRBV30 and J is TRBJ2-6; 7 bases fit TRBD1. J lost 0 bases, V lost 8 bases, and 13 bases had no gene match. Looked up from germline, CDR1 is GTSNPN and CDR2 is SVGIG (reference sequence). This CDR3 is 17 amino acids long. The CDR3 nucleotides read TGTGCCCGCTATGATGGACAGGCCCGCTCTGGGGCCAACGTCCTGACTTTC. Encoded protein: CARYDGQARSGANVLTF.

In DNA form, the CDR3 reads TGTGCCAGCTCGACGGGGACAGGGGCCGCCTTGGAGCAGTACGTC. Protein: CASSTGTGAALEQYV. The chain recombines TRBV18 with TRBJ2-7, with 10 bases identical to TRBD1. Germline CDR1 and CDR2: KGHSH and LQKENI. V lost 6 bases and J lost 7; bases outside the gene matches: 12. The CDR3 loop spans 15 amino acids.

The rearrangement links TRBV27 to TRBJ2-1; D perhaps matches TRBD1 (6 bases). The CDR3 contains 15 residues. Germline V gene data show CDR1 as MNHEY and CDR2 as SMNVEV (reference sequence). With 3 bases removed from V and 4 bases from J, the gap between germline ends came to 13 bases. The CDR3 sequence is CASSLMPGAYNEQFF. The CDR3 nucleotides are TGTGCCAGCAGTTTGATGCCAGGGGCATACAATGAGCAGTTCTTC.

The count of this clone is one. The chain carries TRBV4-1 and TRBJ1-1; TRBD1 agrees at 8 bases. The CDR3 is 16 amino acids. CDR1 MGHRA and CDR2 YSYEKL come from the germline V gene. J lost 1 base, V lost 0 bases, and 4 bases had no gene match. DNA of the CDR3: TGCGCCAGCAGCCAAGACCCCGGGACAGGGAACACTGAAGCTTTCTTT. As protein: CASSQDPGTGNTEAFF.

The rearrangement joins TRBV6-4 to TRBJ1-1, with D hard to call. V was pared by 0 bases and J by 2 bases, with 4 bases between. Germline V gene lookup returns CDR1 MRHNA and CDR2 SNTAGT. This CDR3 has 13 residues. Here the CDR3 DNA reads TGTGCCAGCAGTGACTCGGACAACACTGAAGCTTTCTTT. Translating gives CASSDSDNTEAFF.

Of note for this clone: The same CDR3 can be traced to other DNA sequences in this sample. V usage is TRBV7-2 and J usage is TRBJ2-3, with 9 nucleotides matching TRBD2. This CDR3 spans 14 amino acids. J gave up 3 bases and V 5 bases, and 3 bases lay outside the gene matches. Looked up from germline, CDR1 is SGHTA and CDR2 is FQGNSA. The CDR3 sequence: CASSPGLATDTQYF. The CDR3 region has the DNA TGTGCCAGCAGCCCGGGACTAGCTACAGATACGCAGTATTTT.

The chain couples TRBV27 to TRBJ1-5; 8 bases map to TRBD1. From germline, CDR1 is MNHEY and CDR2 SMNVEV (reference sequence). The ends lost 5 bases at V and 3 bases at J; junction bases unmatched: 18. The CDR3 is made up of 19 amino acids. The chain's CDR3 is CASSRTGQGREAYNQPQHF. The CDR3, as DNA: TGTGCCAGCAGTAGAACCGGACAGGGTAGAGAAGCGTACAATCAGCCCCAGCATTTT.

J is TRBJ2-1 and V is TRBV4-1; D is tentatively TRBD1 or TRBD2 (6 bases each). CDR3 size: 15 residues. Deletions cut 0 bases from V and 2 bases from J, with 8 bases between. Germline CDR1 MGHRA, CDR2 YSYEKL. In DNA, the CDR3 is TGCGCCAGCAGCCAAGAACGGGGGCCCTACAATGAGCAGTTCTTC. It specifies CASSQERGPYNEQFF.